Listed here is a single TCR beta chain. Separation by sorting yielded CD4+ and CD8+ T cells from PBMCs. This entry comes from a study of CD8+ T cells in alopecia areata. As the sequencing template, cDNA was produced by extracting RNA and reverse transcribing it. Data came from immunoSEQ multiplex PCR; TCRdb stores just in-frame clones and leaves some out. The table includes hundreds of thousands of clones, around three fifths detected once. Germline assignment: CDR1 SNHLY and CDR2 FYNNEI. The CDR3 consists of 13 residues. The V end lost 8 bases, the J end lost 4 bases, and 14 bases lay between the germline ends.

The V and J genes are TRBV2 and TRBJ2-5; D possibly corresponds to TRBD1 (6 bases). The specimen comprised CD4+ T cells sorted from blood, sampled at week 0. The receptor was derived from a human donor with alopecia areata. The CDR3, as DNA: TGTGCCAGCGAGAGACAGGTCCGAGAGACCCAGTACTTC. Translating gives CASERQVRETQYF. Full variable domain (remainder filled in from reference TRBV2 and TRBJ2-5): EPEVTQTPSHQVTQMGQEVILRCVPISNHLYFYWYRQILGQKVEFLVSFYNNEISEKSEIFDDQFSVERPDGSNFTLKIRSTKLEDSAMYFCASERQVRETQYFGPGTRLLVL.